The T cell receptor beta chain under discussion was sequenced for a study of beta chain features in type 1 diabetes. The V gene lost 5 bases and the J gene lost 12 bases, with 11 bases spanning the gap. Germline assignment: CDR1 SEHNR and CDR2 FQNEAQ (reference sequence). The CDR3 covers 11 residues. The sequenced template was cDNA made from the entire isolated RNA. Profiling relied on immunoSEQ multiplex PCR, and the TCRdb table lists in-frame clones only, not all of them. The data show around 140,000 clones, over 8% seen once. The sample consisted of central memory CD4+ T cells from blood. The clonotype was recovered from a woman aged 40 to 50 in good health. The chain uses TRBV7-9 and TRBJ2-1; maybe TRBD1 (6 bases). CDR3 DNA sequence: TGTGCCAGCAGCCCGGACAGAGTGCAGTTCTTC. Its protein product is CASSPDRVQFF.